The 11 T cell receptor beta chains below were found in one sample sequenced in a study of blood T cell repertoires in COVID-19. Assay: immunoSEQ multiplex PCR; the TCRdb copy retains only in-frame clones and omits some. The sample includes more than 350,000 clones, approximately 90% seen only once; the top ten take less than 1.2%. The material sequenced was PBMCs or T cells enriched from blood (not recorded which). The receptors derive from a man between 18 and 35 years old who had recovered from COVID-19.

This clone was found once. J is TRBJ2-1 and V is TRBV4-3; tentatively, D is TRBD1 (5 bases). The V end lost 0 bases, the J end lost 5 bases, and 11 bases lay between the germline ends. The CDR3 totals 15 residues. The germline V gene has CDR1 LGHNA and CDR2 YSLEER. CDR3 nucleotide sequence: TGCGCCAGCAGCCAAGATTGGGGCATTGACAATGAGCAGTTCTTC. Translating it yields CASSQDWGIDNEQFF.

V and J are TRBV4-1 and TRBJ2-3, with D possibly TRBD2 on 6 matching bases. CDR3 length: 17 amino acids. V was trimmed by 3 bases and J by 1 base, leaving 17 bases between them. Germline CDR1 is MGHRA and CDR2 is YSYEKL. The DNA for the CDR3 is TGCGCCAGCAGCCATCATGCGAGAGCGGGCCGCACAGATACGCAGTATTTT. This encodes CASSHHARAGRTDTQYF.

The CDR3 spells CSASPSGRANTGELFF. CDR3 DNA: TGCAGTGCTAGTCCTAGCGGGAGGGCGAACACCGGGGAGCTGTTTTTT. The rearrangement links TRBV20-1 to TRBJ2-2; 12 bases fit TRBD2. Looked up from germline, CDR1 is DFQATT and CDR2 is SNEGSKA (reference sequence). V dropped 3 bases and J dropped 0; count of bases not matched to a gene: 2. The CDR3 runs 16 residues.

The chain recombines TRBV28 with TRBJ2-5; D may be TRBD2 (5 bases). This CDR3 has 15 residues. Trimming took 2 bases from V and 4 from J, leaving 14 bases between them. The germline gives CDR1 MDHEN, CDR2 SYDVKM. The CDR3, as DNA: TGTGCCAGCAGTTTACCCCGGACTGCCCTAGAGACCCAGTACTTC. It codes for CASSLPRTALETQYF.

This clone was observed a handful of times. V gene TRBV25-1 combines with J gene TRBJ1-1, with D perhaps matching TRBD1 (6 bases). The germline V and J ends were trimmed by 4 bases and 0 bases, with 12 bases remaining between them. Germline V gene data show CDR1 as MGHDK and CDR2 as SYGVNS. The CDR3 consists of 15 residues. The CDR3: CASSASQGMNTEAFF. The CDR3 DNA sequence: TGTGCCAGCAGTGCCTCGCAGGGGATGAACACTGAAGCTTTCTTT.

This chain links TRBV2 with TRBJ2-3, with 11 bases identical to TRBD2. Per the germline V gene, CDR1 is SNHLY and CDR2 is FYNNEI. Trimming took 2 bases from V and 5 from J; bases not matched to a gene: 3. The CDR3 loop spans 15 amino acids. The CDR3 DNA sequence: TGTGCCAGCAGTGAATTAGCGGGAGGGGTAGATACGCAGTATTTT. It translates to CASSELAGGVDTQYF.

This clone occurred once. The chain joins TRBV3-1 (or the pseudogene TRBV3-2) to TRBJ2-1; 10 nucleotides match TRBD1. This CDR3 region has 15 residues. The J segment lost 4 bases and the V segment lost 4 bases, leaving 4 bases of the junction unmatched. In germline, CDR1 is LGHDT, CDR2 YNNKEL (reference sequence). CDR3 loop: CASSLGQGGYNEQFF. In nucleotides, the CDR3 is TGTGCCAGCAGCCTCGGACAGGGGGGATACAATGAGCAGTTCTTC.

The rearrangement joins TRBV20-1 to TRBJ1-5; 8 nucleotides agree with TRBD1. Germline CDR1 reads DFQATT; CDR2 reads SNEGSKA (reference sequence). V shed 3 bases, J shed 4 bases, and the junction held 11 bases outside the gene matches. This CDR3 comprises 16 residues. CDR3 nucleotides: TGCAGTGCTAGTCCCGAGGGACAGGCGGGAAATCAGCCCCAGCATTTT. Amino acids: CSASPEGQAGNQPQHF.

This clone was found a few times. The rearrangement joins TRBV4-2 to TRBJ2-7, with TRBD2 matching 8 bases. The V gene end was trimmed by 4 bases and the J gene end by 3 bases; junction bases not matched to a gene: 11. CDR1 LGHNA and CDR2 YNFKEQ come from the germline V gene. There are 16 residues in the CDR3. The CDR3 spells CASSPQSGGSHYEQYF. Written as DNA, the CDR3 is TGTGCCAGCAGCCCCCAAAGCGGGGGTTCCCACTACGAGCAGTACTTC.

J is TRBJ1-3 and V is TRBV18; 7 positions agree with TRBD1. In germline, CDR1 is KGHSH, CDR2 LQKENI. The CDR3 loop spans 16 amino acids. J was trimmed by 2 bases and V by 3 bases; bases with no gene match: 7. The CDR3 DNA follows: TGTGCCAGCTCACCTTACAGGGGTCGAGCTGGAAACACCATATATTTT. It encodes CASSPYRGRAGNTIYF.

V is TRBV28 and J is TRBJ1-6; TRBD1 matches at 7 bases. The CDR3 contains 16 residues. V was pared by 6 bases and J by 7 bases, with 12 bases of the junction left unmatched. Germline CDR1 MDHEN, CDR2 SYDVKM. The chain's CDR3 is CASSSPPAGGNSPLHF. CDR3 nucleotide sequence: TGTGCCAGCAGCTCCCCCCCGGCAGGGGGGAATTCACCCCTCCACTTT.